A single sample gave rise to the 11 T cell receptor beta chains below, sequenced in a study of control samples from healthy donors and cancer patients. This table comes from immunoSEQ multiplex PCR, and its TCRdb copy is limited to in-frame clones, with some not included. Of 50,000 to 70,000 clones in the sample, around 96% were seen once. Sequencing used blood. The receptors here all came from a woman aged 18-29 years in good health.

This CDR3 is CASVLAGGDTQYF. CDR3 nucleotide sequence: TGTGCCAGCGTACTAGCGGGGGGGGATACGCAGTATTTT. The chain joins TRBV6-5 to TRBJ2-3; 13 bases are shared with TRBD2. The V and J ends lost 8 bases and 6 bases, in that order; junction bases with no gene match: 2. The CDR3 has 13 amino acids. The germline V gene encodes CDR1 MNHEY and CDR2 SVGAGI.

The chain combines TRBV13 with TRBJ2-3; 8 positions match TRBD1. This CDR3 is 16 amino acids long. CDR1 is PRHDT and CDR2 is FYEKMQ in the germline V gene (reference sequence). V gave up 5 bases and J gave up 3 bases; unmatched junction bases: 10. The CDR3 bases are TGTGCCAGCAGCCCGAGGACAGGGAGAGTGACAGATACGCAGTATTTT. Protein: CASSPRTGRVTDTQYF.

The CDR3 region is CASSPRGGLNQPQHF. The DNA of the CDR3 is TGTGCCAGCTCACCAAGGGGGGGCCTCAATCAGCCCCAGCATTTT. The chain uses TRBV18 and TRBJ1-5; possibly TRBD1 for D (6 bases). Trimming left V 2 bases short and J 3 bases short, with 11 bases between. The CDR3 runs 15 residues. CDR1 and CDR2 from the germline V gene are KGHSH and LQKENI.

The gene calls are TRBV3-1 (or the pseudogene TRBV3-2) and TRBJ1-2; 8 bases line up with TRBD1. The ends lost 3 bases at V and 8 bases at J; junction bases unmatched: 8. The CDR3 loop spans 14 amino acids. Per the germline V gene, CDR1 is LGHDT and CDR2 is YNNKEL (reference sequence). CDR3 DNA: TGTGCCAGCAGCCAGGACGCAGGGGGCGCAGGCTACACCTTC. It codes for CASSQDAGGAGYTF.

The genes are TRBV6-5 and TRBJ1-3, with 7 nucleotides matching TRBD1. Looked up from germline, CDR1 is MNHEY and CDR2 is SVGAGI. This CDR3 spans 15 amino acids. V lost 7 bases to trimming and J lost 2 bases; unmatched junction nucleotides: 8. Written as DNA, the CDR3 is TGTGCCAGCATTATTACGACAGGGCCTGGAAACACCATATATTTT. Translating it yields CASIITTGPGNTIYF.

Only one count was recorded for this clone. The chain is built from TRBV10-3 and TRBJ1-5, with D unclear. The CDR3 sequence is 16 residues long. Trimming stripped 3 bases from V and 0 bases from J, with 12 bases between. Germline CDR1 reads ENHRY; CDR2 reads SYGVKD. CDR3 DNA: TGTGCCATCAGTGACGTAAGGTCAACTAGCAATCAGCCCCAGCATTTT. Translation: CAISDVRSTSNQPQHF.

The DNA for the CDR3 is TGTGCCAGCAGCTTGAACGAGCAGTACTTC. This translates into CASSLNEQYF. The rearrangement links TRBV5-8 to TRBJ2-7; the D is unclear. The length of the CDR3 is 10 residues. The germline V and J ends were trimmed by 1 base and 5 bases, with 1 base remaining between them. CDR1 is SGHTS, CDR2 YDEGEE, per germline.

The chain carries TRBV5-1 and TRBJ2-7; possibly TRBD2 for D (6 bases). The ends were cut back, 4 bases at V and 0 bases at J, with 20 bases in the middle. Germline V gene sequence: CDR1 SGHRS, CDR2 YFSETQ. CDR3 length: 17 residues. The CDR3, as DNA: TGCGCCAGCAGCAGTCTTCCCGGGACTGGGAGCTCCTACGAGCAGTACTTC. It codes for CASSSLPGTGSSYEQYF. Supplemented by reference TRBV5-1 and TRBJ2-7, the full variable domain reads KAGVTQTPRYLIKTRGQQVTLSCSPISGHRSVSWYQQTPGQGLQFLFEYFSETQRNKGNFPGRFSGRQFSNSRSEMNVSTLELGDSALYLCASSSLPGTGSSYEQYFGPGTRLTVT.

The chain recombines TRBV3-1 (or the pseudogene TRBV3-2) with TRBJ1-2; D unresolved. Per germline, CDR1 LGHDT and CDR2 YNNKEL (reference sequence). The CDR3 length is 14 residues. V was pared by 1 base and J by 2 bases, with 8 bases between. CDR3 nucleotide sequence: TGTGCCAGCAGCCAAGGGGCGATCAACTATGGCTACACCTTC. Its translation: CASSQGAINYGYTF.

The V call is TRBV6-5, the J call TRBJ1-2; D call uncertain. The CDR3 is 15 residues long. V was pared by 1 base and J by 0 bases, with 9 bases between. The germline V gene encodes CDR1 MNHEY and CDR2 SVGAGI. CDR3 bases: TGTGCCAGCAGTTACTTAAACGGAGCTAACTATGGCTACACCTTC. Protein sequence: CASSYLNGANYGYTF.

The chain has TRBV20-1 and TRBJ2-5; D is unresolved. Germline CDR1 reads DFQATT; CDR2 reads SNEGSKA (reference sequence). V was shortened by 3 bases and J by 5 bases, with 4 bases between the two germline ends. This CDR3 spans 10 amino acids. CDR3 in amino acids: CSASDETQYF. CDR3 nucleotides: TGCAGTGCTAGTGATGAGACCCAGTACTTC.